The 13 T cell receptor beta chains below come from one sample, sequenced in a study of blood T cell repertoires in COVID-19. Sequencing used immunoSEQ multiplex PCR; TCRdb keeps in-frame clones, though not all of them. The profile shows fewer than 130,000 clones, roughly 91% of them singletons. The sequenced material came from peripheral blood. The receptor set was obtained from a woman aged 50 to 65 with acute or convalescent COVID-19.

The chain employs TRBV18 and TRBJ2-2; 7 positions agree with TRBD1. From germline, CDR1 is KGHSH and CDR2 LQKENI. V lost 0 bases to trimming and J lost 1 base; unmatched junction nucleotides: 2. This CDR3 comprises 16 residues. In nucleotides, the CDR3 is TGTGCCAGCTCACCACCAGGGACAGAGAACACCGGGGAGCTGTTTTTT. Protein product: CASSPPGTENTGELFF.

DNA of the CDR3: TGTGCCGCCCAGGGGTCCGGGGAGCTGTTTTTT. Residues: CAAQGSGELFF. The chain couples TRBV30 to TRBJ2-2; D perhaps matches TRBD1 (6 bases). CDR3 length: 11 amino acids. Trimming cost V 8 bases and J 6 bases, with 10 bases left between them. Germline CDR1 GTSNPN, CDR2 SVGIG (reference sequence).

The chain joins TRBV12-3 or TRBV12-4 to TRBJ2-2; D unclear. The CDR3 consists of 12 residues. The V gene lost 6 bases and the J gene lost 6 bases, with 8 bases spanning the gap. The CDR3 nucleotides read TGTGCCAGCAGGATAACGGCCGGGGAGCTGTTTTTT. Its protein is CASRITAGELFF.

J is TRBJ2-1 and V is TRBV2; D might be TRBD2 (6 bases). This CDR3 is 13 amino acids long. Germline V CDR1 and CDR2: SNHLY, FYNNEI. Trimming cost V 7 bases and J 8 bases, with 15 bases left between them. The CDR3: CASKEGWYDEQFF. CDR3 coding DNA: TGTGCCAGCAAGGAGGGGTGGTATGATGAGCAGTTCTTC.

The chain uses TRBV27 and TRBJ2-2; 9 bases agree with TRBD2. Germline V lookup: CDR1 MNHEY, CDR2 SMNVEV (reference sequence). CDR3 length equals 17 residues. V dropped 6 bases and J dropped 3; count of bases not matched to a gene: 11. The CDR3 bases are TGTGCCAGCAGCAGATTCTGGCGGGAGGGTTACACCGGGGAGCTGTTTTTT. As protein: CASSRFWREGYTGELFF.

CDR3 region: CASSPGTGARGTEAFF. DNA of the CDR3: TGTGCCAGCAGTCCTGGGACAGGGGCCAGAGGGACTGAAGCTTTCTTT. The chain links TRBV27 to TRBJ1-1; 10 nucleotides match TRBD1. Germline CDR1 and CDR2: MNHEY and SMNVEV (reference sequence). The CDR3 contains 16 residues. Losses at the gene ends were 5 bases for V and 5 bases for J; bases not matched to a gene: 11.

The chain couples TRBV24-1 to TRBJ2-2; 13 bases match TRBD2. The junction had 0 bases not matched to a gene; V was cut back by 0 bases and J by 3 bases. This CDR3 region has 17 residues. Germline V lookup: CDR1 KGHDR, CDR2 SFDVKD. The CDR3 reads CATSDLTSGRDTGELFF. CDR3 in DNA: TGTGCCACCAGTGATTTGACTAGCGGGAGGGACACCGGGGAGCTGTTTTTT.

This clone was detected only a few times. The CDR3 sequence is CASSHKNTGELFF. The CDR3 DNA sequence: TGTGCCAGCAGCCACAAGAACACCGGGGAGCTGTTTTTT. V usage is TRBV14 and J usage is TRBJ2-2; D not certain. This CDR3 has 13 residues. The germline gives CDR1 SGHDN, CDR2 FVKESK. The V gene lost 3 bases and the J gene lost 1 base, with 3 bases spanning the gap.

The gene calls are TRBV3-1 (or the pseudogene TRBV3-2) and TRBJ1-1; 9 nucleotides align to TRBD1. The germline gives CDR1 LGHDT, CDR2 YNNKEL (reference sequence). V dropped 2 bases and J dropped 4; count of bases not matched to a gene: 8. The CDR3 contains 16 residues. In nucleotides, the CDR3 is TGTGCCAGCAGCCAACCTACAGGGGGCGGTCCCACTGAAGCTTTCTTT. Protein: CASSQPTGGGPTEAFF.

The chain employs TRBV2 and TRBJ1-6; 9 bases align to TRBD1. Looked up from germline, CDR1 is SNHLY and CDR2 is FYNNEI. The CDR3 runs 17 residues. V shed 1 base and J 4 bases; nucleotides not matched to a gene: 5. The CDR3 protein is CASSEVGTGPYNSPLHF. The CDR3 nucleotides are TGTGCCAGCAGTGAAGTTGGGACAGGGCCTTATAATTCACCCCTCCACTTT.

The chain carries TRBV3-1 (or the pseudogene TRBV3-2) and TRBJ2-5; 7 nucleotides align to TRBD2. After removal of 0 bases from V and 9 bases from J, the junction contained 10 bases not matched to a gene. The germline gives CDR1 LGHDT, CDR2 YNNKEL (reference sequence). This CDR3 contains 15 residues. DNA of the CDR3: TGTGCCAGCAGCCAAGAAGGGAGGGGCCGGAGGTCCCAGTACTTC. This translates into CASSQEGRGRRSQYF.

The gene calls are TRBV14 and TRBJ2-1; D is unresolved. CDR1 and CDR2 from the germline V gene are SGHDN and FVKESK. This CDR3 spans 17 amino acids. The germline V and J ends were trimmed by 2 bases and 1 base, with 15 bases remaining between them. Written as DNA, the CDR3 is TGTGCCAGCAGCCAAAGTTTCATCTCGAGTTCCTACAATGAGCAGTTCTTC. This sequence encodes CASSQSFISSSYNEQFF.

This clone has more than one count but fewer than ten. The chain carries TRBV7-2 and TRBJ1-3, with TRBD1 identical over 7 bases. With 5 bases clipped from V and 4 bases from J, the junction kept 2 bases outside the gene matches. The CDR3 length is 13 residues. The germline gives CDR1 SGHTA, CDR2 FQGNSA. CDR3 nucleotide sequence: TGTGCCAGCAGCCCGGGACAGGGAAACACCATATATTTT. Translating it yields CASSPGQGNTIYF.